These 2 T cell receptor beta chains share one sample of origin, sequenced in a study of T cell responses to AZD1222 COVID-19 vaccine. Measured with immunoSEQ multiplex PCR; TCRdb has only the in-frame clones, and not every one. The sample lists about 100,000 clones, 85% to 90% occurring once. The specimen was peripheral blood, collected on day 0 of AZD1222 vaccination. The receptors come from an adult in good health.

The V and J genes are TRBV12-3 or TRBV12-4 and TRBJ1-3; D is ambiguous. The length of the CDR3 is 12 residues. Trimming took 3 bases from V and 11 from J, leaving 11 bases between them. CDR3 region: CASSFAQSPIYF. CDR3 bases: TGTGCCAGCAGTTTCGCCCAGAGTCCCATATATTTT.

The chain carries TRBV4-1 and TRBJ1-1; D may be TRBD1 (6 bases). Trimming removed 3 bases from V and 4 bases from J, with 15 bases in between. This CDR3 is built from 15 residues. Per the germline V gene, CDR1 is MGHRA and CDR2 is YSYEKL. CDR3 coding DNA: TGCGCCAGCAGCCAGAGGCTACAGGGACGCACTGAAGCTTTCTTT. Its translation is CASSQRLQGRTEAFF.